The 21 T cell receptor beta chains below were found in one sample sequenced in a study of blood T cell repertoires in COVID-19. The table came from immunoSEQ multiplex PCR; TCRdb's copy has only in-frame clones and leaves some out. The data hold some 330,000 clones, with approximately 88% observed a single time. Sequenced sample: PBMCs or T cells enriched from blood (not recorded which). The receptors here all came from a man younger than 45 who had recovered from COVID-19.

This clone was picked up one time. This chain connects TRBV5-1 to TRBJ2-3; 9 nucleotides line up with TRBD2. V lost 4 bases and J lost 0; bases outside the gene matches: 9. Germline lookup yields CDR1 SGHRS and CDR2 YFSETQ. The CDR3 extends over 17 amino acids. CDR3 sequence (DNA): TGCGCCAGCAGCCTCGGACTAGCGACGGCTAGCACAGATACGCAGTATTTT. This encodes CASSLGLATASTDTQYF.

V usage is TRBV2 and J usage is TRBJ1-5; D perhaps matches TRBD1 (5 bases). The CDR3 is made up of 13 amino acids. Germline lookup yields CDR1 SNHLY and CDR2 FYNNEI. Trimming shortened V by 7 bases and J by 9 bases, and 16 bases separated the two germline ends. CDR3 sequence: CASMGESGGPQHF. The CDR3 DNA reads TGTGCCAGCATGGGGGAGTCGGGGGGGCCCCAGCATTTT.

The V and J genes are TRBV10-3 and TRBJ2-5, with TRBD1 matching 9 bases. The CDR3 totals 15 residues. The V gene's germline CDR1 is ENHRY and CDR2 SYGVKD. V shed 6 bases and J 5 bases; nucleotides not matched to a gene: 10. The CDR3 loop is CAIRGQGTSLETQYF. The CDR3 DNA follows: TGTGCCATCAGGGGACAGGGAACTAGTTTGGAGACCCAGTACTTC.

The V call is TRBV5-1, the J call TRBJ2-1; 12 nucleotides agree with TRBD2. Per the germline V gene, CDR1 is SGHRS and CDR2 is YFSETQ. The CDR3 spans 14 residues. Trimming at V came to 1 base and at J to 7 bases, leaving 0 bases not matched to a gene. The CDR3 loop reads CASSLLAGGNEQFF. In nucleotides, the CDR3 is TGCGCCAGCAGCTTGCTAGCGGGGGGGAATGAGCAGTTCTTC. The full variable domain, completed using reference TRBV5-1 and TRBJ2-1, is KAGVTQTPRYLIKTRGQQVTLSCSPISGHRSVSWYQQTPGQGLQFLFEYFSETQRNKGNFPGRFSGRQFSNSRSEMNVSTLELGDSALYLCASSLLAGGNEQFFGPGTRLTVL.

V and J are TRBV19 and TRBJ2-7; the match to TRBD1 covers 8 bases. Unmatched junction bases numbered 7, after V lost 3 bases and J lost 3 bases. CDR1 is LNHDA and CDR2 is SQIVND in the germline V gene (reference sequence). The CDR3 is 15 amino acids. The CDR3 nucleotides read TGTGCCAGTAGTATGGGACAGGTCTTTGACTACGAGCAGTACTTC. Protein: CASSMGQVFDYEQYF.

CDR3 sequence (DNA): TGTGCCAGCAGTTTTGGGCAGGGTGTGTACACTGAAGCTTTCTTT. Translated, it gives CASSFGQGVYTEAFF. The J gene is TRBJ1-1, the V gene TRBV27, with D maybe TRBD1 (5 bases). Germline CDR1 MNHEY, CDR2 SMNVEV (reference sequence). CDR3 length: 15 amino acids. Trimming shortened V by 3 bases and J by 3 bases, and 14 bases separated the two germline ends.

The V gene is TRBV5-4, the J gene TRBJ2-5; 8 positions agree with TRBD1. Germline CDR1 SGHNT, CDR2 YYREEE (reference sequence). The CDR3 is 17 amino acids. Losses at the gene ends were 0 bases for V and 5 bases for J; bases not matched to a gene: 12. The CDR3 region has the DNA TGTGCCAGCAGCTTGGCCAATATGGGACAGGCAAGGGAGACCCAGTACTTC. Amino acid sequence: CASSLANMGQARETQYF. The entire variable domain, with the rest obtained from reference TRBV5-4 and TRBJ2-5, is as follows: ETGVTQSPTHLIKTRGQQVTLRCSSQSGHNTVSWYQQALGQGPQFIFQYYREEENGRGNFPPRFSGLQFPNYSSELNVNALELDDSALYLCASSLANMGQARETQYFGPGTRLLVL.

This chain connects TRBV7-9 to TRBJ2-7, with 11 bases identical to TRBD1. CDR1 is SEHNR and CDR2 is FQNEAQ in the germline V gene (reference sequence). V was pared by 1 base and J by 4 bases, with 3 bases of the junction left unmatched. The CDR3 runs 15 residues. CDR3 DNA: TGTGCCAGCAGCTTAGTTGGACAGGGGGCTTACGAGCAGTACTTC. This sequence encodes CASSLVGQGAYEQYF.

V and J are TRBV27 and TRBJ2-7; D perhaps matches TRBD1 (6 bases). With 0 bases removed from V and 5 bases from J, the gap between germline ends came to 14 bases. The CDR3 sequence is 15 residues long. CDR1 and CDR2 (germline): MNHEY, SMNVEV (reference sequence). In nucleotides, the CDR3 is TGTGCCAGCAGTTTATCGTTCAGGGGCCGGGACGAGCAGTACTTC. Translating gives CASSLSFRGRDEQYF.

This clone was observed once. The chain carries TRBV2 and TRBJ2-6; 7 positions match TRBD2. The CDR3 length is 16 residues. CDR1 is SNHLY and CDR2 is FYNNEI in the germline V gene. J gave up 2 bases and V 2 bases, and 3 bases lay outside the gene matches. CDR3 bases: TGTGCCAGCAGTGAATGGGGAGGGGCTGGGGCCAACGTCCTGACTTTC. It yields the protein CASSEWGGAGANVLTF.

V gene TRBV27 combines with J gene TRBJ2-1, with TRBD2 matching 8 bases. With 2 bases clipped from V and 6 bases from J, the junction kept 9 bases outside the gene matches. Germline V gene data show CDR1 as MNHEY and CDR2 as SMNVEV (reference sequence). This CDR3 contains 16 residues. The CDR3 DNA is TGTGCCAGCAGTTTAGGCCGGGGGGGCATGCCCAATGAGCAGTTCTTC. It yields the protein CASSLGRGGMPNEQFF.

The rearrangement joins TRBV5-4 to TRBJ2-7; TRBD1 matches 9 bases. The CDR3 contains 17 residues. The junction had 17 bases not matched to a gene; V was cut back by 4 bases and J by 6 bases. The germline gives CDR1 SGHNT, CDR2 YYREEE (reference sequence). The CDR3 is CASSIEGQGSLGGEQYF. The CDR3 DNA sequence: TGTGCCAGCAGCATCGAGGGACAGGGTTCTCTCGGCGGCGAGCAGTACTTC.

About this clone itself: The identical CDR3 is also encoded by other nucleotide sequences in the sample. The chain joins TRBV15 to TRBJ1-1; D gene unclear. The CDR3 runs 14 residues. With 3 bases removed from V and 2 bases from J, the gap between germline ends came to 10 bases. In germline, CDR1 is LNHNV, CDR2 YYDKDF (reference sequence). CDR3 protein: CATSSGTGNTEAFF. The CDR3, as DNA: TGTGCCACCAGCAGCGGCACGGGAAACACTGAAGCTTTCTTT.

This sequence joins TRBV7-9 and TRBJ2-5; D possibly corresponds to TRBD1 (5 bases). The CDR3 consists of 14 residues. The V and J ends lost 5 bases and 0 bases respectively, with 10 bases between them. Germline loops: CDR1 SEHNR, CDR2 FQNEAQ (reference sequence). CDR3 sequence: CASSPWTNQETQYF. Here the CDR3 DNA reads TGTGCCAGCAGCCCATGGACAAACCAAGAGACCCAGTACTTC.

The rearrangement links TRBV24-1 to TRBJ2-2, with 10 bases aligning to TRBD1. Germline CDR1 and CDR2: KGHDR and SFDVKD. V shed 3 bases and J 8 bases; nucleotides not matched to a gene: 14. This CDR3 is built from 18 residues. CDR3 DNA sequence: TGTGCCACCAGTGATCCATCTCCCCGGGACAGGGGTTTAGGGGAGCTGTTTTTT. The encoded protein is CATSDPSPRDRGLGELFF.

This clone appeared once. This rearrangement joins TRBV5-1 to TRBJ2-2, with TRBD1 as a possible D gene (6 bases). The V end was cut by 0 bases, the J end by 3 bases, with 12 bases between. The CDR3 extends over 16 amino acids. CDR1 and CDR2 (germline): SGHRS, YFSETQ. The CDR3 bases are TGCGCCAGCAGCTTGGTCCCAGGGGCGGACACCGGGGAGCTGTTTTTT. Protein sequence: CASSLVPGADTGELFF.

This clone has just one count. The chain uses TRBV5-8 and TRBJ1-2; TRBD1 agrees at 8 bases. The CDR3 is made up of 16 amino acids. The V gene's germline CDR1 is SGHTS and CDR2 YDEGEE. After removal of 0 bases from V and 5 bases from J, the junction contained 9 bases not matched to a gene. The DNA for the CDR3 is TGTGCCAGCAGCTTGGAGGATGGCAGGGGGCTTTATGGCTACACCTTC. Protein sequence: CASSLEDGRGLYGYTF.

This rearrangement joins TRBV28 to TRBJ2-5; no firm D call. CDR1 and CDR2 (germline): MDHEN, SYDVKM. The germline V and J ends were trimmed by 6 bases and 1 base, with 18 bases remaining between them. The CDR3 consists of 16 residues. This CDR3 reads CASSRTITDLQETQYF. The CDR3 nucleotides read TGTGCCAGCAGCCGTACGATCACAGACCTCCAAGAGACCCAGTACTTC. The whole variable domain, remainder taken from reference TRBV28 and TRBJ2-5, is DVKVTQSSRYLVKRTGEKVFLECVQDMDHENMFWYRQDPGLGLRLIYFSYDVKMKEKGDIPEGYSVSREKKERFSLILESASTNQTSMYLCASSRTITDLQETQYFGPGTRLLVL.

The V call is TRBV28, the J call TRBJ2-5; no firm D call. Germline V gene lookup returns CDR1 MDHEN and CDR2 SYDVKM. V lost 3 bases to trimming and J lost 1 base, with 12 bases between them. The CDR3 is made up of 15 amino acids. The CDR3 region has the DNA TGTGCCAGCAGTTTGATCGGAGACGTCCAAGAGACCCAGTACTTC. It encodes CASSLIGDVQETQYF.

The V and J genes are TRBV9 and TRBJ1-6; weak D call: TRBD1 (5 bases). Trimming stripped 7 bases from V and 8 bases from J, with 13 bases between. The CDR3 is made up of 13 amino acids. Germline CDR1 is SGDLS and CDR2 is YYNGEE. CDR3 DNA sequence: TGTGCCAGCTCGCTGGGGGGGTATTCACCCCTCCACTTT. Its translation: CASSLGGYSPLHF.

The V gene is TRBV30, the J gene TRBJ2-1; 8 bases line up with TRBD2. The germline V gene has CDR1 GTSNPN and CDR2 SVGIG (reference sequence). The CDR3 runs to 14 residues. After removal of 8 bases from V and 4 bases from J, the junction contained 10 bases not matched to a gene. This chain's CDR3 is CAAPSSGGYNEQFF. CDR3 bases: TGTGCCGCGCCTTCGAGCGGGGGTTACAATGAGCAGTTCTTC.